This is a list of T cell receptor beta chains from one sample in a study of radiotherapy plus CTLA-4 blockade in lung cancer. The repertoire was sequenced with immunoSEQ multiplex PCR; TCRdb's copy has only in-frame clones and lacks some. The repertoire has over 60,000 clones, around 86% of them found once; the top ten carry 0.87%. The sequencing used peripheral blood, collected from a patient treated with radiotherapy plus ipilimumab. All receptors come from a human donor with non-small cell lung cancer who had stable disease on radiotherapy plus ipilimumab. Both conserved end residues are trimmed from each CDR3. D genes are given only for firm matches.

d_gene: TRBD2; j_gene: TRBJ2-1; v_gene: TRBV2; CDR3aa: ASRDSGGPMDEQF
d_gene: NA; j_gene: TRBJ2-3; v_gene: TRBV7-9; CDR3aa: ASRKPGRAHDTQY
d_gene: NA; j_gene: TRBJ2-7; v_gene: TRBV28; CDR3aa: ASSRTILSGYEQY
d_gene: TRBD1; j_gene: TRBJ1-2; v_gene: TRBV4-2; CDR3aa: ASSPGQGTNYGYT
d_gene: NA; j_gene: TRBJ1-1; v_gene: TRBV6-1; CDR3aa: ASSDPRIGGRTEAF
d_gene: TRBD2; j_gene: TRBJ2-3; v_gene: TRBV14; CDR3aa: ASSLLAGVTSTDTQY
d_gene: NA; j_gene: TRBJ2-3; v_gene: TRBV30; CDR3aa: AWSGGTDTQY
d_gene: TRBD2; j_gene: TRBJ2-7; v_gene: TRBV30; CDR3aa: AWASGRAPYEQY
d_gene: NA; j_gene: TRBJ2-7; v_gene: TRBV5-6; CDR3aa: ASSLGLKIEQY
d_gene: TRBD2; j_gene: TRBJ2-1; v_gene: TRBV30; CDR3aa: AWSVHGGGEQF
d_gene: NA; j_gene: TRBJ2-3; v_gene: TRBV7-2; CDR3aa: ASSQTRPTDTQY
d_gene: NA; j_gene: TRBJ2-7; v_gene: TRBV7-9; CDR3aa: ASSLEGGVSYEQY
d_gene: NA; j_gene: TRBJ2-7; v_gene: TRBV11-3; CDR3aa: ASSLETSYEQY
d_gene: NA; j_gene: TRBJ1-1; v_gene: TRBV27; CDR3aa: ASSLEPSGRNTEAF
d_gene: NA; j_gene: TRBJ1-2; v_gene: TRBV7-3; CDR3aa: ASSDSRHGYT
d_gene: NA; j_gene: TRBJ1-3; v_gene: TRBV6-1; CDR3aa: ASSEGGVRNTIY
d_gene: NA; j_gene: TRBJ1-5; v_gene: TRBV19; CDR3aa: ASSIASDQPQH
d_gene: NA; j_gene: TRBJ1-1; v_gene: TRBV20-1; CDR3aa: SAPQGGGF
d_gene: NA; j_gene: TRBJ2-7; v_gene: TRBV10-2; CDR3aa: ASSEWATEQY
d_gene: TRBD1; j_gene: TRBJ2-3; v_gene: TRBV19; CDR3aa: ASRGRDRAADTQY
d_gene: NA; j_gene: TRBJ1-5; v_gene: TRBV6-1; CDR3aa: ASSEREDQPQH
d_gene: TRBD1; j_gene: TRBJ2-7; v_gene: TRBV7-2; CDR3aa: ASSLALGQRAYEQY
d_gene: NA; j_gene: TRBJ2-2; v_gene: TRBV5-1; CDR3aa: ASSLQPNTGELF
d_gene: NA; j_gene: TRBJ2-7; v_gene: TRBV7-6; CDR3aa: ASSLTDEQY
d_gene: TRBD1; j_gene: TRBJ1-2; v_gene: TRBV15; CDR3aa: ATSRDLQGAGYGYT
d_gene: NA; j_gene: TRBJ2-7; v_gene: TRBV6-1; CDR3aa: ATRRDYEQY
d_gene: NA; j_gene: TRBJ1-5; v_gene: TRBV19; CDR3aa: ASSIRGERQPQH
d_gene: TRBD1; j_gene: TRBJ1-4; v_gene: TRBV27; CDR3aa: ASSPGTGRFIEKLF
d_gene: NA; j_gene: TRBJ2-1; v_gene: TRBV9; CDR3aa: ASSVAGRGSYNEQF
d_gene: NA; j_gene: TRBJ2-1; v_gene: TRBV5-4; CDR3aa: ASSLVGGNEQF
d_gene: NA; j_gene: TRBJ2-7; v_gene: TRBV21-1; CDR3aa: ASSKAITTSGSYEQY
d_gene: NA; j_gene: TRBJ2-3; v_gene: TRBV5-1; CDR3aa: ASSLAGPRTDTQY
d_gene: TRBD2; j_gene: TRBJ2-1; v_gene: TRBV7-2; CDR3aa: ASSMLSGSYNEQF
d_gene: TRBD1; j_gene: TRBJ1-2; v_gene: TRBV5-4; CDR3aa: ASSLWTGGYNYGYT
d_gene: NA; j_gene: TRBJ1-1; v_gene: TRBV7-2; CDR3aa: ASSFAPLSEAEAF
d_gene: NA; j_gene: TRBJ1-2; v_gene: TRBV28; CDR3aa: ASSWGRDYGYT
d_gene: NA; j_gene: TRBJ1-4; v_gene: TRBV7-9; CDR3aa: ASSSLSRGKLF
d_gene: TRBD1; j_gene: TRBJ1-2; v_gene: TRBV28; CDR3aa: ASSSTGYGYT
d_gene: TRBD2; j_gene: TRBJ2-3; v_gene: TRBV4-2; CDR3aa: ASSQDLRLAGRAADTQY
d_gene: TRBD1; j_gene: TRBJ1-1; v_gene: TRBV11-2; CDR3aa: ASSLGSATGQGRAF
d_gene: NA; j_gene: TRBJ1-1; v_gene: TRBV10-2; CDR3aa: ASSESPGAEAF
d_gene: NA; j_gene: TRBJ2-1; v_gene: TRBV4-2; CDR3aa: ASSQAGIGRSYNEQF
d_gene: NA; j_gene: TRBJ2-7; v_gene: TRBV9; CDR3aa: ASSEERGSYEQY
d_gene: NA; j_gene: TRBJ2-7; v_gene: TRBV5-1; CDR3aa: ASSLGGPPYEQY
d_gene: NA; j_gene: TRBJ1-5; v_gene: TRBV6-1; CDR3aa: ASRATALKGQPQH
d_gene: NA; j_gene: TRBJ2-6; v_gene: TRBV5-1; CDR3aa: ASSHNRAGANVLT
d_gene: TRBD2; j_gene: TRBJ2-4; v_gene: TRBV11-2; CDR3aa: ASSPQPIMVLPGGIQY
d_gene: NA; j_gene: TRBJ2-3; v_gene: TRBV10-3; CDR3aa: AISEGPSAQY